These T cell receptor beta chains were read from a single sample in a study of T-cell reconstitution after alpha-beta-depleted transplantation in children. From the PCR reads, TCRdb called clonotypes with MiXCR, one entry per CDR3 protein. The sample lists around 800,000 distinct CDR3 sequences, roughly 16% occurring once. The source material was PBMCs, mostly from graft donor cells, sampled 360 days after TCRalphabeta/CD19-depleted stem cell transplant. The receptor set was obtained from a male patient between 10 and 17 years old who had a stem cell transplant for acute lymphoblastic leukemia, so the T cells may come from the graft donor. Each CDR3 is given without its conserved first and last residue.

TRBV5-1,ASSWGVPLRETQY
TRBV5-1,ASSLLNAGGMDEQF
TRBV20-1,SARALYRGSYEQY
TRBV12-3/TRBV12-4,ASSLERAPPWNEQF
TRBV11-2,ASSLFVSVTRTGELF
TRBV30,AWNLGDSSYNEQF
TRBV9,ASSPPFAANVLT
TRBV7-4,ASRLAATGELF
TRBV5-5,ASSPRPLSLGYT
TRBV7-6,ASSLAWLADTQY
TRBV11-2,ASSLSYGVGWADTQY
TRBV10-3,AISGQGLGNTIY
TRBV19,ASSPRAPVYEQY
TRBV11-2,ASSWYSGDWTGRVHGYT
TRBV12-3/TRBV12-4,ASSLGESSGNTIY
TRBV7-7,ASSLARPNEQF
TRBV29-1,SVPPGLPTDEQF
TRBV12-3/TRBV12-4,ASRPTSGQQY
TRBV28,ASRKIRSGVGANVLT
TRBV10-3,AIRSYGQDSYNEQF
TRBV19,ASTEMSGSYNEQF
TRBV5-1,ASKPGTPDSPLH
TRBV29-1,SVGTGSSGNTIY
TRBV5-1,ASSRGGGDTQY
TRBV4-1,ASSQDRGAGEGKNIQY
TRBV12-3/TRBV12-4,ASSSTSGTSVY
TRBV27,ASSFVRAYNEQF
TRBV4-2,ASSPTSRGTQY
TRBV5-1,ASSHPSLAGNSYNEQF
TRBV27,ASSLDRADLNTGELF
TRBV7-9,ASRKAGQGTTEAF
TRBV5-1,ASSMEGINEQF
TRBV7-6,ASSLASIYEQF
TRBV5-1,ASSLEGDPYSYEQY
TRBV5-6,ASGRRAGFSSGNTIY
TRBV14,ASSQGWGQGGYGNQPQH
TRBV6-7,ASSPRATDFYNEQF
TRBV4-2,ASSQDPGFAAYNEQF
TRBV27,ASSSPSRKRKNEQF
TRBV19,ASKAGTNEQY
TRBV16,ARGQGSTGELF
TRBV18,ASSPATMNTEAF